This passage covers 27 T cell receptor beta chains from one sample sequenced in a study of cytomegalovirus exposure and HLA in healthy donors. The PCR was carried out with 60 Vbeta primers and 13 Jbeta primers. Generated by immunoSEQ multiplex PCR, the TCRdb table keeps only in-frame clones and is missing some. The sample has roughly 160,000 clones, just under 80% seen once. The sequencing input was PBMCs. The receptor set was obtained from a woman in her fifties or sixties in good health and CMV-seropositive.

V usage is TRBV7-9 and J usage is TRBJ1-1; maybe TRBD1 (6 bases). The CDR3 extends over 14 amino acids. V was pared by 1 base and J by 3 bases, with 9 bases between. The germline gives CDR1 SEHNR, CDR2 FQNEAQ (reference sequence). CDR3 DNA: TGTGCCAGCAGCTTAGGGGCAGGGGACACTGAAGCTTTCTTT. This encodes CASSLGAGDTEAFF.

This clone was found a few times. One end of the junction does not line up with germline, which may come from a read error. The rearrangement links TRBV5-6 to TRBJ2-4, with 10 bases identical to TRBD2. The CDR3 has 15 residues. The V gene's germline CDR1 is SGHDT and CDR2 YYEEEE. This chain's CDR3 is CASSLDGAGGNSQYF. The CDR3 bases are TGTGCCAGCAGCTTGGATGGAGCGGGAGGGAACAGTCAGTACTTC.

The chain has TRBV28 and TRBJ2-5, with 8 bases fitting TRBD2. V trimming: 6 bases; J trimming: 4 bases; junction bases outside the gene matches: 7. The CDR3 is made up of 14 amino acids. Germline V CDR1 and CDR2: MDHEN, SYDVKM. CDR3 nucleotide sequence: TGTGCCAGCAGCCCGCGGAGCGGGAGAGAGACCCAGTACTTC. Translated, it gives CASSPRSGRETQYF.

The rearrangement uses TRBV5-6 and TRBJ1-1; no clear D gene. The CDR3 loop spans 14 amino acids. The germline CDR1 and CDR2 sequences are SGHDT and YYEEEE. Trimming took off 5 bases at V and 5 bases at J, with 16 bases between the two ends. In DNA form, the CDR3 reads TGTGCCAGCAGGGAAGAGGCCGGGGTAACTGAAGCTTTCTTT. Its protein is CASREEAGVTEAFF.

The V gene is TRBV10-2, the J gene TRBJ2-3; possible D gene TRBD2, 6 bases. The CDR3 runs 12 residues. Germline V gene data show CDR1 as WSHSY and CDR2 as SAAADI. V was clipped by 6 bases and J by 4 bases, with 8 bases between them. The CDR3 region is CASRSGADTQYF. For the CDR3, the DNA is TGCGCCAGCAGATCGGGGGCAGATACGCAGTATTTT.

The rearrangement joins TRBV9 to TRBJ2-1, with 10 bases matching TRBD2. Germline CDR1 and CDR2: SGDLS and YYNGEE. Losses at the gene ends were 9 bases for V and 3 bases for J; bases not matched to a gene: 15. This CDR3 contains 17 residues. The CDR3 here is CATPKNASGGYYNEQFF. CDR3 bases: TGTGCCACCCCCAAGAACGCTAGCGGGGGATACTACAATGAGCAGTTCTTC. Together with reference TRBV9 and TRBJ2-1, the CDR3 gives the full variable domain: DSGVTQTPKHLITATGQRVTLRCSPRSGDLSVYWYQQSLDQGLQFLIQYYNGEERAKGNILERFSAQQFPDLHSELNLSSLELGDSALYFCATPKNASGGYYNEQFFGPGTRLTVL.

The chain uses TRBV28 and TRBJ2-5, with D maybe TRBD1 (6 bases). CDR3 size: 15 residues. V was shortened by 3 bases and J by 3 bases, with 14 bases between the two germline ends. CDR1 is MDHEN, CDR2 SYDVKM, per germline. The CDR3 here is CASSFVTGQKETQYF. The CDR3 nucleotides read TGTGCCAGCAGTTTCGTTACAGGGCAAAAAGAGACCCAGTACTTC.

V and J are TRBV28 and TRBJ1-2, with a possible D match to TRBD1 (5 bases). The CDR3 has 14 residues. Per germline, CDR1 MDHEN and CDR2 SYDVKM. The germline V and J ends were trimmed by 6 bases and 2 bases, with 13 bases remaining between them. CDR3 residues: CASSLEPGNYGYTF. The CDR3 DNA sequence: TGTGCCAGCAGCCTTGAACCAGGGAACTATGGCTACACCTTC.

This chain joins TRBV2 and TRBJ1-5; D gene uncertain. Trimming pared 7 bases from V and 7 bases from J, leaving 14 bases between. Germline CDR1 and CDR2: SNHLY and FYNNEI. This CDR3 is 13 amino acids long. The CDR3 reads CASKIVPGQPQHF. CDR3 in DNA: TGTGCCAGCAAGATCGTTCCGGGGCAGCCCCAGCATTTT.

This clone was seen more than once but under ten times. This chain links TRBV5-4 with TRBJ1-1; 7 bases fit TRBD1. V shed 1 base, J shed 0 bases, and the junction held 6 bases outside the gene matches. The CDR3 extends over 16 amino acids. Germline lookup yields CDR1 SGHNT and CDR2 YYREEE (reference sequence). The CDR3 protein is CASSLPGGQMNTEAFF. The CDR3 DNA sequence: TGTGCCAGCAGCTTGCCCGGGGGACAGATGAACACTGAAGCTTTCTTT.

This chain joins TRBV4-1 and TRBJ2-3, with unresolved D. The CDR3 has 18 amino acids. Trimming stripped 0 bases from V and 0 bases from J, with 16 bases between. Germline CDR1 reads MGHRA; CDR2 reads YSYEKL. The CDR3 region is CASSQDPPEVLSTDTQYF. The CDR3 DNA is TGCGCCAGCAGCCAAGATCCCCCCGAGGTCCTCAGCACAGATACGCAGTATTTT.

The table lists this clone with a few counts. The rearrangement links TRBV7-2 to TRBJ2-7; a possible D gene is TRBD1 (6 bases). V was shortened by 5 bases and J by 0 bases, with 14 bases between the two germline ends. The CDR3 sequence is 15 residues long. Germline CDR1 reads SGHTA; CDR2 reads FQGNSA. This CDR3 reads CASSPNRVSSYEQYF. CDR3 in DNA: TGTGCCAGCAGCCCTAACAGGGTAAGCTCCTACGAGCAGTACTTC.

V usage is TRBV29-1 and J usage is TRBJ2-7; the D gene is possibly TRBD2 (6 bases). Germline loops: CDR1 SQVTM, CDR2 ANQGSEA. The CDR3 has 11 amino acids. Between the trimmed V and J ends, which lost 6 bases and 1 base, there was a span of 7 bases. The CDR3: CSVGTSYEQYF. DNA for the CDR3: TGCAGCGTCGGGACTTCCTACGAGCAGTACTTC.

This rearrangement joins TRBV11-3 to TRBJ2-7; 9 bases line up with TRBD1. CDR1 and CDR2 from the germline V gene are SGHNT and YENEEA. V was pared by 0 bases and J by 3 bases, with 9 bases of the junction left unmatched. The CDR3 is 17 residues long. This CDR3 is CASSLDLAGQGDYEQYF. The CDR3 nucleotides are TGTGCCAGCAGCTTAGATTTGGCGGGACAGGGCGACTACGAGCAGTACTTC.

The V and J genes are TRBV7-9 and TRBJ2-7; D might be TRBD1 (6 bases). The V and J ends lost 5 bases and 4 bases respectively, with 9 bases between them. This CDR3 is built from 12 residues. CDR1 SEHNR and CDR2 FQNEAQ come from the germline V gene (reference sequence). The DNA of the CDR3 is TGTGCCAGCAGCATCACAGGGTACGAGCAGTACTTC. Its protein is CASSITGYEQYF.

This chain connects TRBV7-2 to TRBJ2-2, with 8 bases that match TRBD1. Germline loops: CDR1 SGHTA, CDR2 FQGNSA. Trimming took 5 bases from V and 2 from J; bases not matched to a gene: 7. The CDR3 extends over 16 amino acids. This chain's CDR3 is CASSLGSGGNTGELFF. In nucleotides, the CDR3 is TGTGCCAGCAGCCTCGGCTCAGGGGGCAACACCGGGGAGCTGTTTTTT.

V gene TRBV5-1 combines with J gene TRBJ2-7; 7 positions agree with TRBD2. V shed 0 bases, J shed 2 bases, and the junction held 5 bases outside the gene matches. This CDR3 comprises 15 residues. CDR1 is SGHRS and CDR2 is YFSETQ in the germline V gene. The CDR3 coding sequence is TGCGCCAGCAGCTTGGGGGTGGGAGGGACCTACGAGCAGTACTTC. Its translation is CASSLGVGGTYEQYF.

The chain combines TRBV13 with TRBJ2-7, with no clear D. There are 15 residues in the CDR3. CDR1 and CDR2 (germline): PRHDT, FYEKMQ (reference sequence). V was pared by 0 bases and J by 0 bases, with 9 bases between. The chain's CDR3 is CASSLGFPLSYEQYF. Written as DNA, the CDR3 is TGTGCCAGCAGCTTAGGCTTCCCCCTCTCCTACGAGCAGTACTTC.

The V call is TRBV4-3, the J call TRBJ1-4, with TRBD1 matching over 7 bases. V lost 3 bases and J lost 4; bases outside the gene matches: 2. Germline assignment: CDR1 LGHNA and CDR2 YSLEER. The CDR3 consists of 14 residues. This CDR3 reads CASSHGTVNEKLFF. The DNA of the CDR3 is TGCGCCAGCAGCCACGGGACAGTTAATGAAAAACTGTTTTTT.

The chain recombines TRBV30 with TRBJ1-1; unclear D gene. V lost 4 bases to trimming and J lost 11 bases, with 23 bases between them. This CDR3 is built from 14 residues. Per the germline V gene, CDR1 is GTSNPN and CDR2 is SVGIG (reference sequence). CDR3 DNA sequence: TGTGCCTGGATCCCCCGGGTGGCGGTTGTGAACGCTTTCTTT. It translates to CAWIPRVAVVNAFF.

As to this clone: Germline is not matched at one junction end, which may reflect a read error. The gene calls are TRBV5-1 and TRBJ2-1; 8 bases line up with TRBD2. CDR3 length: 14 amino acids. Germline V gene sequence: CDR1 SGHRS, CDR2 YFSETQ. The CDR3 sequence: CASSLGLEVNEQFF. As DNA, the CDR3 is TGCGCCAGCAGTTTGGGACTAGAGGTAAATGAGCAGTTCTTC.

This clone was counted only a few times. Other DNA sequences in the same sample also yield this CDR3. V is TRBV28 and J is TRBJ2-5, with 7 bases identical to TRBD1. The length of the CDR3 is 14 residues. V shed 6 bases, J shed 2 bases, and the junction held 6 bases outside the gene matches. Per germline, CDR1 MDHEN and CDR2 SYDVKM. The CDR3 protein is CASRTPGGQETQYF. The CDR3 coding sequence is TGTGCCAGCAGAACCCCAGGGGGACAAGAGACCCAGTACTTC. Together with reference TRBV28 and TRBJ2-5, the CDR3 gives the full variable domain: DVKVTQSSRYLVKRTGEKVFLECVQDMDHENMFWYRQDPGLGLRLIYFSYDVKMKEKGDIPEGYSVSREKKERFSLILESASTNQTSMYLCASRTPGGQETQYFGPGTRLLVL.

V and J are TRBV7-8 and TRBJ2-5, with 10 nucleotides matching TRBD2. V dropped 2 bases and J dropped 5; count of bases not matched to a gene: 2. The CDR3 runs to 14 residues. CDR1 and CDR2 from the germline V gene are SGHVS and FQNEAQ. CDR3 in amino acids: CASSLSGGDETQYF. CDR3 sequence (DNA): TGTGCCAGCAGCTTAAGCGGGGGGGATGAGACCCAGTACTTC.

In this sample, this clone turned up a few times. The chain combines TRBV18 with TRBJ2-7; D is possibly TRBD2 (5 bases). Per germline, CDR1 KGHSH and CDR2 LQKENI. This CDR3 is 15 amino acids long. The V and J ends lost 6 bases and 4 bases respectively, with 19 bases between them. The CDR3 nucleotides read TGTGCCAGCTCCCCCGGGCGCAGCGGTATTTACGAGCAGTACTTC. Protein: CASSPGRSGIYEQYF.

This sequence joins TRBV28 and TRBJ1-2; unclear D gene. Germline CDR1 MDHEN, CDR2 SYDVKM. Trimming took off 5 bases at V and 7 bases at J, with 23 bases between the two ends. The CDR3 runs 16 residues. The CDR3 DNA sequence: TGTGCCAGCAGTCTCGCCCCCGGGCGGGGAGTGGCTGGCTACACCTTC. Its protein is CASSLAPGRGVAGYTF.

V is TRBV7-2 and J is TRBJ2-5; maybe TRBD1 (6 bases). In germline, CDR1 is SGHTA, CDR2 FQGNSA. V dropped 1 base and J dropped 5 bases, with 17 bases sitting between them. The CDR3 contains 16 residues. The CDR3 region is CASSLVGASMRETQYF. The DNA of the CDR3 is TGTGCCAGCAGCTTAGTGGGGGCGTCAATGAGGGAGACCCAGTACTTC.

This clone occurred once. The CDR3 coding sequence is TGTGCCAGCAGTCCCCGACTAGCTTGGGAGCAGTTCTTC. Translating gives CASSPRLAWEQFF. The genes are TRBV27 and TRBJ2-1, with 7 bases identical to TRBD2. After removal of 5 bases from V and 10 bases from J, the junction contained 8 bases not matched to a gene. Looked up from germline, CDR1 is MNHEY and CDR2 is SMNVEV (reference sequence). CDR3 length: 13 residues.